The entry below describes one T cell receptor beta chain. The antigen is unknown. Each of the patients experienced relapse following autologous stem cell transplantation, and their brentuximab vedotin exposure differed. Generated by immunoSEQ multiplex PCR, the TCRdb table keeps only in-frame clones and is missing some. The sample carries about 29,000 clones, 60% to 80% recorded once. The data originate from a study of PD-1 blockade in classical Hodgkin lymphoma. Study-level background: Patients got intravenous nivolumab 3 mg/kg every 2 weeks.

General study points: Sources of repertoire differences remain undefined, possibly disease activity or prior therapy.

Trimming stripped 0 bases from V and 9 bases from J, with 15 bases between. Germline V lookup: CDR1 SGHDN, CDR2 FVKESK. CDR3 size: 16 residues. The rearrangement joins TRBV14 to TRBJ1-6; unclear D gene. The clonotype comes from a human donor with classical Hodgkin lymphoma. Specimen: peripheral blood mononuclear cells (PBMCs), collected before the second cycle of nivolumab. CDR3 sequence: CASSQEMGITASPLHF. The CDR3, as DNA: TGTGCCAGCAGCCAAGAGATGGGGATTACAGCTTCACCCCTCCACTTT.